The subject of this entry is one T cell receptor beta chain. Its antigen target is currently unknown. It has no much larger one-base neighbor in the sample; base qualities were not kept. The germline V gene yields MRHNA for CDR1 and SNTAGT for CDR2. Compared with germline, V lacks 5 bases and J lacks 4 bases; bases without a gene match: 0. The CDR3 covers 13 residues, taking in both the cysteine and the phenylalanine. The kept DNA is CDR3 alone, 39 bases in frame from the first base. TCRbeta CDR3 regions were amplified from genomic DNA by means of the immunoSEQ Assay, a bias-controlled multiplex PCR. Under the source paper's analysis protocol: The number of nucleated cells in each sample was estimated from the amplification of reference gene primers within the assay. To quantify the absolute abundance of each unique TCRbeta CDR3 rearrangement, sequence reads were collapsed and filtered. For each sample, productive Simpson clonality was calculated as the square root of Simpson's diversity index over productive rearrangements. The immuneACCESS repertoire file appears here via TCRdb, limited to in-frame rearrangements. These files lack a portion of the clones; in checked studies, under half of the deficit traces to unresolved V genes, and the cause of the others is not known. V, J and clone size were drawn from that table, and D and trimming were deduced from the DNA. The table for this sample lists roughly 200,000 clones; over 60% of them were counted only once. The leading ten clones occupy around 6% of the sample.

Each collaborating institution followed its own protocols to collect whole blood in K2EDTA tubes. For TCRbeta analysis, collaborators shipped samples as frozen whole blood, isolated PBMCs, or DNA extracted from either of those sample types. The sample belongs to a study of blood T cell repertoires in COVID-19 (dated by TCRdb to about 2020). About the investigation overall: Collaborator samples came from the United States, Italy and Spain and covered acute and convalescent phases of COVID-19. The prospective study material was composed of cDNA or gDNA derived from T cells, B-cell-depleted T cells, or PBMCs. Deeply sampled blood TCRbeta repertoires from subjects exposed to, actively infected with, or recovered from COVID-19 were included in the dataset. A freely available public database, intended as a resource for researchers studying the immune response to SARS-CoV-2, is where the repertoires were released. The samples were drawn from two sources: the first 160 participants of the ongoing ImmuneRACE study, and 950 to 1,500 subjects contributed by 6 global collaborators. The sample metadata nearly always contained a de-identified subject ID, COVID-19 status, age in years and sex. Where available, HLA class I and class II types were obtained from metadata supplied by the sample provider rather than from assay-based typing. What the authors observed across the whole study: Clinical and demographic metadata were provided uncurated, with the amount varying by source and participant.

Source material: peripheral blood. The TCR sequence derives from a woman between 65 and 79 years old with acute or convalescent COVID-19. The V gene is TRBV6-4 and the J gene is TRBJ2-2; 8 central nucleotides agree with TRBD2. The CDR3 loop reads CASSSGSTGELFF. The DNA reads TGTGCCAGCAGTAGCGGGAGCACCGGGGAGCTGTTTTTT.